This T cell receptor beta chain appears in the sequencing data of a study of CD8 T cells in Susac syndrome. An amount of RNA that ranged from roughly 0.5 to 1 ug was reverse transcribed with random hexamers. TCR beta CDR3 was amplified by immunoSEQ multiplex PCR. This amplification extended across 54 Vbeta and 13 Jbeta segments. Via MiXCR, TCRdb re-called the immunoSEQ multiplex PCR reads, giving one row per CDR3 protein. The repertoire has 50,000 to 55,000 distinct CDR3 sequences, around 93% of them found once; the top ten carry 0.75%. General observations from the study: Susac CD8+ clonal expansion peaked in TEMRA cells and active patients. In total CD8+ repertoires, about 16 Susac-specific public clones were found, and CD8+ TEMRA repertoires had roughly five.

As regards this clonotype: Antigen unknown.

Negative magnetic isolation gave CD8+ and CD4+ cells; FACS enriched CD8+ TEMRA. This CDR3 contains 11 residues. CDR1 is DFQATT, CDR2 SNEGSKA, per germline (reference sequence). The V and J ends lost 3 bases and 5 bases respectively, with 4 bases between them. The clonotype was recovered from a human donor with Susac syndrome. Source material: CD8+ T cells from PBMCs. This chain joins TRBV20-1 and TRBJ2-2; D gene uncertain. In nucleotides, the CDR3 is TGCAGTGCTAGTAGGACCGGGGAGCTGTTTTTT. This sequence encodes CSASRTGELFF.